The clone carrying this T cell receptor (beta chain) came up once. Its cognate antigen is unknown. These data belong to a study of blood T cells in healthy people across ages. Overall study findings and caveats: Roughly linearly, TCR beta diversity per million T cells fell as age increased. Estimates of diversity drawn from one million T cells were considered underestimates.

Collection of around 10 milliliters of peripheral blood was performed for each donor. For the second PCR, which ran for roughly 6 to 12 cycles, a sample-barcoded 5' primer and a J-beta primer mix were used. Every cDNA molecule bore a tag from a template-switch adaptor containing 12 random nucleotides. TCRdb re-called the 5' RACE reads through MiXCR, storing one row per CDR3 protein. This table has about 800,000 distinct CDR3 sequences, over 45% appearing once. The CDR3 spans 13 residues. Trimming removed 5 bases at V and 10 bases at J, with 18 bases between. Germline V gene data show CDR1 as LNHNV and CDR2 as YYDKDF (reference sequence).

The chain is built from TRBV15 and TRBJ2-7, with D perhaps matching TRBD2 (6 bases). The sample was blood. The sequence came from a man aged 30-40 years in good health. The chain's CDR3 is CATSSTPAGNQYF. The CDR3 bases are TGTGCCACCAGCTCAACTCCAGCGGGCAATCAGTACTTC. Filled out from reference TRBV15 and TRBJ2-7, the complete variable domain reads DAMVIQNPRYQVTQFGKPVTLSCSQTLNHNVMYWYQQKSSQAPKLLFHYYDKDFNNEADTPDNFQSRRPNTSFCFLDIRSPGLGDTAMYLCATSSTPAGNQYFGPGTRLTVT.